Below are 24 T cell receptor beta chains sequenced from a single sample in a study of cytomegalovirus exposure and HLA in healthy donors. PCR used 60 Vbeta primers and 13 Jbeta primers. Profiled with immunoSEQ multiplex PCR; TCRdb holds only in-frame clones, not every one. This sample's table has approximately 200,000 clones. The sample was PBMCs. The receptors here all came from a boy between 10 and 17 years old in good health and CMV-seronegative.

The chain carries TRBV6-5 and TRBJ2-7; a possible D gene is TRBD2 (7 bases). Trimming shortened V by 10 bases and J by 2 bases, and 18 bases separated the two germline ends. The CDR3 has 14 amino acids. Germline loops: CDR1 MNHEY, CDR2 SVGAGI. The DNA of the CDR3 is TGTGCCACCCGCGGGGCGGGGGCCGCCTACGAGCAGTACTTC. It codes for CATRGAGAAYEQYF.

This rearrangement joins TRBV5-1 to TRBJ2-1, with 9 bases identical to TRBD1. Germline-derived CDR1 and CDR2 are SGHRS and YFSETQ. V gave up 4 bases and J gave up 7 bases; unmatched junction bases: 15. The CDR3 is made up of 17 amino acids. This CDR3 is CASSAPPGQGLNNEQFF. The DNA for the CDR3 is TGCGCCAGCAGCGCGCCTCCGGGACAGGGTTTGAATAATGAGCAGTTCTTC.

V is TRBV5-6 and J is TRBJ2-5, with a weak D call TRBD1 (5 bases). The CDR3 is 15 residues long. V was pared by 4 bases and J by 4 bases, with 17 bases between. Germline lookup yields CDR1 SGHDT and CDR2 YYEEEE. The CDR3 protein is CASSPLQGKRETQYF. CDR3 sequence (DNA): TGTGCCAGCAGCCCGTTGCAGGGTAAAAGAGAGACCCAGTACTTC.

The chain links TRBV28 to TRBJ1-6; D gene ambiguous. This CDR3 region has 13 residues. Per germline, CDR1 MDHEN and CDR2 SYDVKM. V was pared by 5 bases and J by 10 bases, with 12 bases between. This CDR3 reads CASSPGKESPLHF. CDR3 nucleotide sequence: TGTGCCAGCAGTCCCGGGAAGGAATCACCCCTCCACTTT. Full variable domain (remainder filled in from reference TRBV28 and TRBJ1-6): DVKVTQSSRYLVKRTGEKVFLECVQDMDHENMFWYRQDPGLGLRLIYFSYDVKMKEKGDIPEGYSVSREKKERFSLILESASTNQTSMYLCASSPGKESPLHFGNGTRLTVT.

CDR3 sequence (DNA): TGTGCCAGCAGTGAGGCGGGGACAGGGGTAACCGGGGAGCTGTTTTTT. Its protein product is CASSEAGTGVTGELFF. The chain recombines TRBV25-1 with TRBJ2-2; TRBD1 agrees at 10 bases. The junction had 6 bases not matched to a gene; V was cut back by 3 bases and J by 5 bases. There are 16 residues in the CDR3. The germline CDR1 and CDR2 sequences are MGHDK and SYGVNS.

This chain links TRBV11-2 with TRBJ2-7, with TRBD1 as a possible D gene (6 bases). V gave up 5 bases and J gave up 6 bases, with 11 bases separating them. Germline-derived CDR1 and CDR2 are SGHAT and FQNNGV. There are 12 residues in the CDR3. CDR3 bases: TGTGCCAGCAGCCCTCCAGGGGTCGAGCAGTACTTC. Translated, it gives CASSPPGVEQYF.

The chain joins TRBV2 to TRBJ2-1, with D perhaps matching TRBD1 (6 bases). Trimming cost V 3 bases and J 7 bases, with 16 bases left between them. Germline V gene sequence: CDR1 SNHLY, CDR2 FYNNEI. The CDR3 consists of 15 residues. CDR3 DNA sequence: TGTGCCAGCAGTGACAGGGGCCGTTCTGGGAATGAGCAGTTCTTC. Its translation: CASSDRGRSGNEQFF.

The chain carries TRBV4-3 and TRBJ1-4, with D tentatively TRBD1 (6 bases). V was clipped by 2 bases and J by 4 bases, with 14 bases between them. Germline CDR1 reads LGHNA; CDR2 reads YSLEER. CDR3 length equals 16 residues. In DNA, the CDR3 is TGCGCCAGCAGCCAAACGGCCCAGGGGAATAATGAAAAACTGTTTTTT. It codes for CASSQTAQGNNEKLFF.

The J gene is TRBJ1-3, the V gene TRBV9, with TRBD1 identical over 8 bases. The germline V gene encodes CDR1 SGDLS and CDR2 YYNGEE. The CDR3 extends over 14 amino acids. V lost 3 bases, J lost 1 base, and 0 bases stayed unmatched. CDR3: CASSGTGSGNTIYF. The CDR3 DNA follows: TGTGCCAGCAGCGGGACAGGGTCTGGAAACACCATATATTTT.

The rearrangement joins TRBV11-2 to TRBJ2-4; D unclear. The CDR3 totals 12 residues. Germline V gene data show CDR1 as SGHAT and CDR2 as FQNNGV. Trimming stripped 0 bases from V and 9 bases from J, with 6 bases between. Here the CDR3 reads CASSLEPGIQYF. Written as DNA, the CDR3 is TGTGCCAGCAGCTTAGAGCCGGGCATTCAGTACTTC.

The chain recombines TRBV10-1 with TRBJ2-7, with D tentatively TRBD2 (5 bases). This CDR3 has 13 amino acids. V gave up 3 bases and J gave up 2 bases, with 8 bases separating them. Germline V gene sequence: CDR1 WNHNN, CDR2 SYGVQD (reference sequence). The CDR3 sequence: CASSDPGTYEQYF. The CDR3 nucleotides are TGCGCCAGCAGTGACCCGGGGACCTACGAGCAGTACTTC.

V gene TRBV29-1 combines with J gene TRBJ1-2, with TRBD1 matching 7 bases. The V gene's germline CDR1 is SQVTM and CDR2 ANQGSEA. Trimming cost V 7 bases and J 3 bases; bases outside gene matches: 5. This CDR3 is built from 12 residues. CDR3 in amino acids: CSAGDSDYGYTF. CDR3 bases: TGCAGCGCCGGGGACAGTGACTATGGCTACACCTTC.

Comments on this clone: A read error may produce the germline difference seen at one junction end. The same CDR3 also results from other DNA sequences found in this sample. This chain uses TRBV9 with TRBJ2-2; no clear D. The CDR3 extends over 14 amino acids. Looked up from germline, CDR1 is SGDLS and CDR2 is YYNGEE. In DNA form, the CDR3 reads TGTGCCAGCGGCCAGGTTGATACCACCGGAGAGCTGTTTTTT. This translates into CASGQVDTTGELFF.

The chain links TRBV5-1 to TRBJ1-3; D may be TRBD1 (5 bases). Trimming took off 0 bases at V and 0 bases at J, with 7 bases between the two ends. CDR3 length: 15 amino acids. Germline CDR1 SGHRS, CDR2 YFSETQ. CDR3 nucleotide sequence: TGCGCCAGCAGCTTGGGGGGCAGCTCTGGAAACACCATATATTTT. Translated: CASSLGGSSGNTIYF. The full variable domain, with the rest looked up from reference TRBV5-1 and TRBJ1-3, is KAGVTQTPRYLIKTRGQQVTLSCSPISGHRSVSWYQQTPGQGLQFLFEYFSETQRNKGNFPGRFSGRQFSNSRSEMNVSTLELGDSALYLCASSLGGSSGNTIYFGEGSWLTVV.

The chain joins TRBV27 to TRBJ2-1; D may be TRBD2 (6 bases). CDR1 is MNHEY and CDR2 is SMNVEV in the germline V gene (reference sequence). The CDR3 is made up of 15 amino acids. The ends were cut back, 2 bases at V and 8 bases at J, with 16 bases in the middle. The CDR3 loop reads CASSLGFTGEDEQFF. In nucleotides, the CDR3 is TGTGCCAGCAGTTTAGGGTTTACGGGGGAGGATGAGCAGTTCTTC.

The V call is TRBV2, the J call TRBJ2-7; 7 bases line up with TRBD1. Trimming took 6 bases from V and 0 from J; bases not matched to a gene: 5. The V gene's germline CDR1 is SNHLY and CDR2 FYNNEI. The CDR3 has 14 residues. The CDR3 here is CASRGDSSSYEQYF. CDR3 bases: TGTGCCAGCAGGGGGGACAGCAGCTCCTACGAGCAGTACTTC.

The rearrangement joins TRBV6-6 to TRBJ1-2, with D possibly TRBD1 on 5 matching bases. This CDR3 spans 14 amino acids. V was cut by 8 bases and J by 8 bases, with 21 bases left in between. CDR1 MNHNY and CDR2 SVGAGI come from the germline V gene (reference sequence). The DNA for the CDR3 is TGTGCCAGCCTGCTTGGGGGGGAGGGAAGGGGCTACACCTTC. Translated: CASLLGGEGRGYTF.

This chain uses TRBV25-1 with TRBJ2-5, with 7 nucleotides matching TRBD2. V dropped 5 bases and J dropped 7; count of bases not matched to a gene: 7. The CDR3 contains 13 residues. Germline V gives CDR1 MGHDK, CDR2 SYGVNS. This CDR3 reads CASSSSGTGTQYF. CDR3 nucleotide sequence: TGTGCCAGCAGTTCCAGCGGGACGGGGACCCAGTACTTC.

This chain connects TRBV27 to TRBJ2-1, with TRBD1 matching 7 bases. CDR1 is MNHEY, CDR2 SMNVEV, per germline (reference sequence). The CDR3 sequence is 18 residues long. V lost 2 bases and J lost 7; bases outside the gene matches: 17. CDR3 DNA: TGTGCCAGCAGTTTAACCGGATATAGCGAGGGGGCTGTGAATGAGCAGTTCTTC. This gives the protein CASSLTGYSEGAVNEQFF.

The chain uses TRBV7-3 and TRBJ2-2; 7 bases are shared with TRBD1. V trimming: 5 bases; J trimming: 1 base; junction bases outside the gene matches: 13. Germline V gene sequence: CDR1 SGHTA, CDR2 FQGTGA. This CDR3 spans 18 amino acids. The chain's CDR3 is CASSPIGEGALNTGELFF. CDR3 bases: TGTGCCAGCAGCCCCATTGGAGAGGGGGCGTTGAACACCGGGGAGCTGTTTTTT.

The chain is built from TRBV18 and TRBJ2-7; 10 nucleotides match TRBD1. Germline values: CDR1 KGHSH, CDR2 LQKENI. This CDR3 has 13 residues. With V trimmed by 6 bases and J by 5 bases, 4 bases remained unmatched. The CDR3 here is CASSRDRGNEQYF. As DNA, the CDR3 is TGTGCCAGCTCCCGGGACAGGGGAAACGAGCAGTACTTC.

The chain combines TRBV5-4 with TRBJ2-2, with 12 bases that match TRBD2. V gave up 4 bases and J gave up 1 base; unmatched junction bases: 2. The V gene's germline CDR1 is SGHNT and CDR2 YYREEE (reference sequence). The CDR3 runs to 16 residues. This chain's CDR3 is CASSKLAGGNTGELFF. In DNA form, the CDR3 reads TGTGCCAGCAGCAAACTAGCGGGGGGGAACACCGGGGAGCTGTTTTTT.

Details on this clone: It is unclear where the CDR3 begins or ends on the DNA, so no DNA is shown, and the CDR3 is as TCRdb lists it. This sequence joins TRBV5-1 and TRBJ2-3; the tabulated D call, TRBD2, remains unverified against the DNA. The CDR3 contains 12 residues when both ends are counted. Germline CDR1 SGHRS, CDR2 YFSETQ. CDR3 region: CASSLVGGGAHF.

V gene TRBV7-3 combines with J gene TRBJ2-2; TRBD1 matches at 9 bases. CDR1 SGHTA and CDR2 FQGTGA come from the germline V gene. V dropped 3 bases and J dropped 3; count of bases not matched to a gene: 5. This CDR3 has 16 residues. In DNA form, the CDR3 reads TGTGCCAGCAGCTTGGAGGACAGGGGTTACACCGGGGAGCTGTTTTTT. This encodes CASSLEDRGYTGELFF.